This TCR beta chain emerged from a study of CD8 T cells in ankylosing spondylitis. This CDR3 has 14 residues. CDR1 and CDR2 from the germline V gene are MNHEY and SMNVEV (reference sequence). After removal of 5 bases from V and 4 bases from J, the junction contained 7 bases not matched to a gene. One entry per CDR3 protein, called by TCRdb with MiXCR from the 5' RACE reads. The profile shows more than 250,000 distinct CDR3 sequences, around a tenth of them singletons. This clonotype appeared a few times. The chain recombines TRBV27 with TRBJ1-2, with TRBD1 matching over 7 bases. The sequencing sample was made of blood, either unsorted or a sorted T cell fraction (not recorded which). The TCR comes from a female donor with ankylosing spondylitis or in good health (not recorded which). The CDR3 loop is CASSARQGAYGYTF. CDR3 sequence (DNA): TGTGCCAGCAGTGCCCGACAGGGCGCCTATGGCTACACCTTC.